This T cell receptor beta chain was identified during a study of T cell clonotyping in hematopoietic cell transplantation. This sample's time point: recipient sample about 28 days before transplant, after cytoreduction. With regard to this clone: Its antigen is not identified.

Trimming removed 6 bases from V and 4 bases from J, with 6 bases in between. CDR3 size: 12 residues. Germline assignment: CDR1 MNHNS and CDR2 SASEGT. The repertoire was sequenced with immunoSEQ multiplex PCR; TCRdb's copy has only in-frame clones and lacks some. The table records some 16,000 clones, roughly 93% of them present only once. Findings of the study overall: No sorting was done, leaving CD4 and CD8 contributions mixed. Higher Inverse Simpson Index values in graft donor and pretransplant recipient predicted broader posttransplant TCR diversity. Pathologically expanded recipient clonotypes increased progressively from day 30 to day 180 as diversity fell.

This TCR was recovered from a man between 18 and 35 years old with biphenotypic leukemia. Some clones in this sample may be carry-over from other donors' samples. Sequencing used peripheral blood mononuclear cells, obtained before stem cell transplant. The rearrangement uses TRBV6-1 and TRBJ2-2, with D uncertain. CDR3 bases: TGTGCCAGCAGGAAAAGCACCGGGGAGCTGTTTTTT. It translates to CASRKSTGELFF.